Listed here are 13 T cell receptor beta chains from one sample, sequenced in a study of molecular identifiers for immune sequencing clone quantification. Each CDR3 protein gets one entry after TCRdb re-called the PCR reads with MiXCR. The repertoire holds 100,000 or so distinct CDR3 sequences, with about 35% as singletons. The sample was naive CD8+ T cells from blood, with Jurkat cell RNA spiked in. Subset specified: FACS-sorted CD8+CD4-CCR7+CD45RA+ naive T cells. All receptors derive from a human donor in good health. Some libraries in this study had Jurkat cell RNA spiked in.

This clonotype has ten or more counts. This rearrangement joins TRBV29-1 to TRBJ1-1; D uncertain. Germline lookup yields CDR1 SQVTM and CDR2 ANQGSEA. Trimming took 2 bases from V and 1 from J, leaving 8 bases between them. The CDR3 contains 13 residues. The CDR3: CSVEHGPNTEAFF. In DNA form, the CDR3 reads TGCAGCGTTGAACACGGACCGAACACTGAAGCTTTCTTT.

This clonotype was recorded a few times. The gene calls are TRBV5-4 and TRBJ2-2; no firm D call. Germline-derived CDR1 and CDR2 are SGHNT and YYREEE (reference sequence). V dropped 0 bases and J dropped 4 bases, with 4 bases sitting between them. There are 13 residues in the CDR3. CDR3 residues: CASSLAGTGELFF. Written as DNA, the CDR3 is TGTGCCAGCAGCTTGGCCGGCACCGGGGAGCTGTTTTTT.

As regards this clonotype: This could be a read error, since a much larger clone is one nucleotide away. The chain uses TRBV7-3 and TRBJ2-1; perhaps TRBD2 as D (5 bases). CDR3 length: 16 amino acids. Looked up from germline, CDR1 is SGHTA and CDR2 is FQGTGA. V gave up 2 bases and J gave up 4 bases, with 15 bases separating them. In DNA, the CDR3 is TGTGCCAGCAGCTTATACCCAGAAACGGGGTACAATGAGCAGTTCTTC. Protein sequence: CASSLYPETGYNEQFF.

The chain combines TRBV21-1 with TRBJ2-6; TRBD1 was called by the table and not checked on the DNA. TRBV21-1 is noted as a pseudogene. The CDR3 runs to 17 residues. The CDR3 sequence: CASSKGTGGAGANVLTF. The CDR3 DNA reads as TGTGCCAGCAGCAAGGGGACAGGGGGTGCTGGGGCCAACGTCCTGACTTTC.

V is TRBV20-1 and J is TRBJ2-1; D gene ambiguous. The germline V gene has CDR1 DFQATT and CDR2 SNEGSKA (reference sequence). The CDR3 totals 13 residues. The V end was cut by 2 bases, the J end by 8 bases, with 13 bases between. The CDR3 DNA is TGCAGTGCTAGATACATCTCTAGTTATGAGCAGTTCTTC. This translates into CSARYISSYEQFF.

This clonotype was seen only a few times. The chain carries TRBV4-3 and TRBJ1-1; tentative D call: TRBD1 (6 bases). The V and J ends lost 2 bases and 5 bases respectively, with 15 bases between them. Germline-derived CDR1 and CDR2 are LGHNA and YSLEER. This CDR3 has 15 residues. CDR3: CASSQKTGLDTEAFF. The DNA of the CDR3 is TGCGCCAGCAGCCAAAAAACAGGGCTTGATACTGAAGCTTTCTTT.

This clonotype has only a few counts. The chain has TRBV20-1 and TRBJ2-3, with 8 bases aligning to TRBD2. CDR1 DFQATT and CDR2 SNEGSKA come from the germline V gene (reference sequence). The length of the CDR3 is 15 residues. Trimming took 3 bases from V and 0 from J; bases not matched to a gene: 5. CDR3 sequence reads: CSARALAESTDTQYF. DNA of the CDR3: TGCAGTGCTAGGGCACTAGCGGAGAGCACAGATACGCAGTATTTT.

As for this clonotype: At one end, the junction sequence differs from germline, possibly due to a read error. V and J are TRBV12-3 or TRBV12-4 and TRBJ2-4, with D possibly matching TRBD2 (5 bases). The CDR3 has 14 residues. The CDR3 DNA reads TGTGCCAGCAGCTTCGGTCTAGCCCAAAACATTCAGTACTTC. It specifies CASSFGLAQNIQYF.

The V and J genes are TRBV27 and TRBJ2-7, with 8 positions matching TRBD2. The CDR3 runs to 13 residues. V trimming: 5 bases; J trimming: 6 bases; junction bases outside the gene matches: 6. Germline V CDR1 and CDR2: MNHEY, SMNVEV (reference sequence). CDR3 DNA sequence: TGTGCCAGCAGTATACTAGCGGCGGGCGAGCAGTACTTC. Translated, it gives CASSILAAGEQYF.

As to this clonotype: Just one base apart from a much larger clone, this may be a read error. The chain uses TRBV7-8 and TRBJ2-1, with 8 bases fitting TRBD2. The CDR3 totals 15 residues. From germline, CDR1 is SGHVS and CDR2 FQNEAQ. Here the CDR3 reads CASGLEGLVINEQFF. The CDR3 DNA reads TGTGCCAGCGGCTTAGAGGGACTAGTAATCAATGAGCAGTTCTTC.

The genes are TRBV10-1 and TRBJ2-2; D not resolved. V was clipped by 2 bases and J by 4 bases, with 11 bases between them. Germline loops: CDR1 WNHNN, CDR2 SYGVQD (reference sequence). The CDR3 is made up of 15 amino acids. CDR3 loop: CASSELHSATGELFF. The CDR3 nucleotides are TGCGCCAGCAGTGAGCTTCACTCCGCCACCGGGGAGCTGTTTTTT.

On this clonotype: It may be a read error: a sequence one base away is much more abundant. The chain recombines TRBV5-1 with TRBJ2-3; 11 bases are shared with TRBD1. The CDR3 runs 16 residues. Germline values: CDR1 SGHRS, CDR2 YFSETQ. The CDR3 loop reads CASSFTGTGGTDTRYF. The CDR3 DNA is TGCGCCAGCAGCTTCACCGGGACAGGGGGTACAGATACGCGGTATTTT.

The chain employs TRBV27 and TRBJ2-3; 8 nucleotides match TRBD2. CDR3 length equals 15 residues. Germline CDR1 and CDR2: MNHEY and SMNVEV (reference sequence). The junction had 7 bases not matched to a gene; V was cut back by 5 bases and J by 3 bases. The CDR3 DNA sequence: TGTGCCAGCAGTCCCCGGACTAGCCGTACAGATACGCAGTATTTT. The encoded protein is CASSPRTSRTDTQYF.